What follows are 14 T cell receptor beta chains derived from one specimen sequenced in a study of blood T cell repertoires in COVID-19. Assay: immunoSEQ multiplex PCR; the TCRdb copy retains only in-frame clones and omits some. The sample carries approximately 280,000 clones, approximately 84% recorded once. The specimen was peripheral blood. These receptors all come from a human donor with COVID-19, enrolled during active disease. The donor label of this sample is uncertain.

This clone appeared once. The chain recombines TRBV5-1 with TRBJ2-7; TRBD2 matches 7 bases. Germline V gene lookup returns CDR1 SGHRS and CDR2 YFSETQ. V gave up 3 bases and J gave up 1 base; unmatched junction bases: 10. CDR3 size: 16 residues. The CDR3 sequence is CASSSNWEGLSYEQYF. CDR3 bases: TGCGCCAGCAGCTCAAATTGGGAGGGCCTATCCTACGAGCAGTACTTC.

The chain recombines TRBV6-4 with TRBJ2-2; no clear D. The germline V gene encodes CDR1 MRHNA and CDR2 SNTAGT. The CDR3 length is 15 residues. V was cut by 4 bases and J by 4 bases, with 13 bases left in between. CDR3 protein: CASSGKSDGTGELFF. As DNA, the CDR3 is TGTGCCAGCAGTGGTAAAAGCGATGGCACCGGGGAGCTGTTTTTT.

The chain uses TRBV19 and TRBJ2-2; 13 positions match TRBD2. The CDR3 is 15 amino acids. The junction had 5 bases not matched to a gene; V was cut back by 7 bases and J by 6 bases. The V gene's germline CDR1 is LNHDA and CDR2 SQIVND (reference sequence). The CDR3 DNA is TGTGCCAGTACCCGGACTAGCGGGAGCGCCGGGGAGCTGTTTTTT. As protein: CASTRTSGSAGELFF.

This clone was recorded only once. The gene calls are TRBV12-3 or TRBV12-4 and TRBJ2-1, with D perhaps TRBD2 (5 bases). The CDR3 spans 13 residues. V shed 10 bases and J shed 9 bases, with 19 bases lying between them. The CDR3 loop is CATARPVTSEQFF. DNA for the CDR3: TGTGCCACCGCAAGGCCAGTCACTAGTGAGCAGTTCTTC.

The CDR3 nucleotides are TGTGCCGCAGGGGGAGTGGAGAACACCGGGGAGCTGTTTTTT. Residues: CAAGGVENTGELFF. The chain carries TRBV19 and TRBJ2-2; 7 nucleotides line up with TRBD1. The CDR3 extends over 14 amino acids. V lost 11 bases, J lost 1 base, and 7 bases stayed unmatched. Germline V gene sequence: CDR1 LNHDA, CDR2 SQIVND (reference sequence).

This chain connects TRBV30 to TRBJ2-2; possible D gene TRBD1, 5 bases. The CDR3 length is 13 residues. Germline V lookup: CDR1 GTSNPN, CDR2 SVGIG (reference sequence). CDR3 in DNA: TGTGGGGTGGGGCTGACGAACACCGGGGAGCTGTTTTTT. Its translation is CGVGLTNTGELFF.

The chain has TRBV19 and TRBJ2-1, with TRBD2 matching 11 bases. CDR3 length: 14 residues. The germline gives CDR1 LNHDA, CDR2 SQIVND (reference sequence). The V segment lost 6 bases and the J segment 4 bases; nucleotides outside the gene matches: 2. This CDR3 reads CASRPSGRYNEQFF. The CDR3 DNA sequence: TGTGCCAGTAGACCTAGCGGGAGGTACAATGAGCAGTTCTTC.

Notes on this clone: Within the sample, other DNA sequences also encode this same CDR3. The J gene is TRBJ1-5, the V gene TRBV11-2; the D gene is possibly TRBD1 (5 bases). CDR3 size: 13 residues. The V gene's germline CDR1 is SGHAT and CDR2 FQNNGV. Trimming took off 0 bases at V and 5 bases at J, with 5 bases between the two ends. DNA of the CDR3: TGTGCCAGCAGCTTAGACAGGGATCAGCCCCAGCATTTT. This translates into CASSLDRDQPQHF.

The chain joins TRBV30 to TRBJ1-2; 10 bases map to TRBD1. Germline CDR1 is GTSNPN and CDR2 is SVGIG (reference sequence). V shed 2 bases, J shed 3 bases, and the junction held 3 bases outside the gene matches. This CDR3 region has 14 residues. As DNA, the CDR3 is TGTGCCTGGAGTAGGGACAGGGGCTACTATGGCTACACCTTC. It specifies CAWSRDRGYYGYTF.

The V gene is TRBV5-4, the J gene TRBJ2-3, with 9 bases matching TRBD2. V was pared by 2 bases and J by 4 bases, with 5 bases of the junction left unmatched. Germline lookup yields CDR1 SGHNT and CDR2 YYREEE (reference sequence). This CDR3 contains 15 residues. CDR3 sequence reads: CASSFVSGSSDTQYF. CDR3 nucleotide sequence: TGTGCCAGCAGCTTCGTTAGCGGGAGCTCAGATACGCAGTATTTT.

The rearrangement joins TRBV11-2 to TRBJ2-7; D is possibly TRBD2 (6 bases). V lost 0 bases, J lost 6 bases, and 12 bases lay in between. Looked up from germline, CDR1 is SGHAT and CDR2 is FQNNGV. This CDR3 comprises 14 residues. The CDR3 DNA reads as TGTGCCAGCAGCTTAGAGCGGGGAGTCGGCGAGCAGTACTTC. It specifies CASSLERGVGEQYF. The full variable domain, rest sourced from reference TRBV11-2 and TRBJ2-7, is EAGVAQSPRYKIIEKRQSVAFWCNPISGHATLYWYQQILGQGPKLLIQFQNNGVVDDSQLPKDRFSAERLKGVDSTLKIQPAKLEDSAVYLCASSLERGVGEQYFGPGTRLTVT.

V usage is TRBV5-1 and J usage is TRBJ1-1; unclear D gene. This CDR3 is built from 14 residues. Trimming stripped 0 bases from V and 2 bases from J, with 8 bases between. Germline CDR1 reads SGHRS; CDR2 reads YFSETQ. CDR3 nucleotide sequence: TGCGCCAGCAGCTTGGGGCCAGTCAACACTGAAGCTTTCTTT. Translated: CASSLGPVNTEAFF.

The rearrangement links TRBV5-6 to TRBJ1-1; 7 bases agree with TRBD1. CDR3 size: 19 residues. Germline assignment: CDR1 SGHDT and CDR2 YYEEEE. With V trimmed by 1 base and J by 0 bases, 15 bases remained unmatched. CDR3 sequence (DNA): TGTGCCAGCAGCTTGAGACGACAGGGTCAGGGTCTTATGAACACTGAAGCTTTCTTT. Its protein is CASSLRRQGQGLMNTEAFF.

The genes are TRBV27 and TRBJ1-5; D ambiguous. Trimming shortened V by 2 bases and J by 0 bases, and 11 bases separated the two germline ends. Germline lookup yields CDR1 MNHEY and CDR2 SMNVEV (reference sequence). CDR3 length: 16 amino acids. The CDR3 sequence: CASSLQRPYSNQPQHF. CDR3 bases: TGTGCCAGCAGTTTACAGCGACCCTATAGCAATCAGCCCCAGCATTTT.